This T cell receptor beta chain was identified during a study of neurological immune-mediated disorders. Trimming pared 3 bases from V and 5 bases from J, leaving 13 bases between. Germline CDR1 is DFQATT and CDR2 is SNEGSKA (reference sequence). The CDR3 sequence is 13 residues long. Whole-study results and caveats: Private repertoires in all groups were suggested by the absence of shared CDR3 amino acid sequences among expanded clones across subjects.

TCRdb passed the 5' RACE reads through MiXCR, listing each CDR3 protein once. The sample gives more than 45,000 distinct CDR3 sequences, 10% to 12% of which show up once; about 2% is in the top ten. In this sample, this clonotype turned up many times. The antigen is undetermined. Source material: PBMCs. The chain links TRBV20-1 to TRBJ1-1; a weak D match, TRBD1 (5 bases). This clonotype was obtained from a man aged 55 to 70 in good health. The CDR3 region is CSARPGSQTEAFF. CDR3 DNA sequence: TGCAGTGCTAGGCCAGGGTCTCAGACTGAAGCTTTCTTT.